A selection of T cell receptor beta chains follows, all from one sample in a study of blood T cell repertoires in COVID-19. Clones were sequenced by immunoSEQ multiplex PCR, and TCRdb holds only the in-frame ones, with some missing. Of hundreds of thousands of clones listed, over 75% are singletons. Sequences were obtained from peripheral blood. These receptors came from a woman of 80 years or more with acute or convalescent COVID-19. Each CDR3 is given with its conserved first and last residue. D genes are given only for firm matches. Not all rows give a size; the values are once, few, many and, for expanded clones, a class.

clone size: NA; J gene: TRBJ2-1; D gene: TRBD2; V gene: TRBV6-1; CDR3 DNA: TGTGCCAGCAGTGAGGGACTAGCATGGAATGAGCAGTTCTTC; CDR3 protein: CASSEGLAWNEQFF
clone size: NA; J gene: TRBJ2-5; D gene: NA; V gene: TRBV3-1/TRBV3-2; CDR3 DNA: TGTGCCAGCAGCCAAGATCGTAGAACAGTCTTAACGAGGACCCAGTACTTC; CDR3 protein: CASSQDRRTVLTRTQYF
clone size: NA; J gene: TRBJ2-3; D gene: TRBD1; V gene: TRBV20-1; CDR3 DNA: TGCAGTGCTAGTGGACAGGGGGCAGATACGCAGTATTTT; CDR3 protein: CSASGQGADTQYF
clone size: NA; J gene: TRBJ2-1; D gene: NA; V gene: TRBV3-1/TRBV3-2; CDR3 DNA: TGTGCCAGCAGCCAAGTGGGAGACTCCTACAATGAGCAGTTCTTC; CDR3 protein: CASSQVGDSYNEQFF
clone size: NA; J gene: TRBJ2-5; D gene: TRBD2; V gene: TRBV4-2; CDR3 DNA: TGTGCCAGCAGCAACCTTCTAGCGGGGGAAGAGACCCAGTACTTC; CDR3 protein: CASSNLLAGEETQYF
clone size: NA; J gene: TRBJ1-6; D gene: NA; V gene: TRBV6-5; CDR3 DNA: TGTGCCAGCAGTTCCCCCCGGGTCGATTTTAATTCACCCCTCCACTTT; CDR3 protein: CASSSPRVDFNSPLHF
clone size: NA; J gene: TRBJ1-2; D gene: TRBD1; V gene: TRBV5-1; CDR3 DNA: TGCGCCAGCAGCTTGGGCCACACAGGGGGCGAACTGAATGGCTACACCTTC; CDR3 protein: CASSLGHTGGELNGYTF
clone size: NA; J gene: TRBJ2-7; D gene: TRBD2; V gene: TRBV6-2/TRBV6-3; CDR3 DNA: TGTGCCAGCAGTTCACCAACTAGCGGGAGGCTCTACGAGCAGTACTTC; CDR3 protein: CASSSPTSGRLYEQYF
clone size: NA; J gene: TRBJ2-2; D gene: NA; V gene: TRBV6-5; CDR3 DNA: TGTGCCAGCAGATCCCCAGGGGTGGCCGGGGAGCTGTTTTTT; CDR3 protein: CASRSPGVAGELFF
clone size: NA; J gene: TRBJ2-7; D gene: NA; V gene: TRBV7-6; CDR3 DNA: TGTGCCAGCAGCTTAGCGAAGGGGGTCTCCTACGAGCAGTACTTC; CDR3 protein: CASSLAKGVSYEQYF
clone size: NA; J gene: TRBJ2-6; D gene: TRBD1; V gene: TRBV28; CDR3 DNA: TGTGCCAGCAGCCCGTACGGGACAGGAAACTCTGGGGCCAACGTCCTGACTTTC; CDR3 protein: CASSPYGTGNSGANVLTF
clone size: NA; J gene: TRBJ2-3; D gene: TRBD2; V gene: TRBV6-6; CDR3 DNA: TGTGCCAGCAGACTTAGCGGGGGGGGCACAGATACGCAGTATTTT; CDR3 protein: CASRLSGGGTDTQYF
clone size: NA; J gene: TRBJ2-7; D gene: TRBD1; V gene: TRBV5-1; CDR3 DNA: TGCGCCAGCAGCCCAGGGGGCGAAAGGGAGCAGTACTTC; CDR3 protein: CASSPGGEREQYF
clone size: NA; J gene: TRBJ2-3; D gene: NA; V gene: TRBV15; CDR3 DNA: TGTGCCACCAGCAGGCGGGACTTCACTAGCACAGATACGCAGTATTTT; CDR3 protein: CATSRRDFTSTDTQYF
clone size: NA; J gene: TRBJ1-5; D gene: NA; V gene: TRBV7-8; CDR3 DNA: TGTGCCAGCAGCTTAGGGGGAGCGCTCTCTTGGCCCCAGCATTTT; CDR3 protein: CASSLGGALSWPQHF
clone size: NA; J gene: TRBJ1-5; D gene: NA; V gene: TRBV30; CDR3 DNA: TGTGCCTGGAGGCAACAGGGATACCAGCCCCAGCATTTT; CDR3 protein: CAWRQQGYQPQHF
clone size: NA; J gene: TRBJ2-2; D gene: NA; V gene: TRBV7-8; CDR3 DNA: TGTGCCAGCAGCTTAGTTGCGGATACGAACACCGGGGAGCTGTTTTTT; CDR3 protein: CASSLVADTNTGELFF
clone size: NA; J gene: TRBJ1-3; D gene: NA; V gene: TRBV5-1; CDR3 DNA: TGCGCCAGCAGCTTGGCCACGAGCTCTGGAAACACCATATATTTT; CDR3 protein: CASSLATSSGNTIYF
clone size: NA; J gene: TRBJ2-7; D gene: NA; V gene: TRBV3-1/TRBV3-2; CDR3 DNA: TGTGCCAGCAGCCATGACAGCTACGAGCAGTACTTC; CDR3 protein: CASSHDSYEQYF
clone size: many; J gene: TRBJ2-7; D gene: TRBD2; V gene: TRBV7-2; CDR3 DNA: TGTGCCAGCAGCCGGGGACTAGCGCTCTACGAGCAGTACTTC; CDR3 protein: CASSRGLALYEQYF
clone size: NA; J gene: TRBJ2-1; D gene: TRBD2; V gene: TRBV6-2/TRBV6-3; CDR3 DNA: TGTGCCAGCAGCAACCTAGCGGGCCTACACAATGAGCAGTTCTTC; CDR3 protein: CASSNLAGLHNEQFF
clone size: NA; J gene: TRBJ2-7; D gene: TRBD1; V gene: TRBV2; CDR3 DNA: TGTGCCAGCAGTGACCCTTCGACAGGGACCTACGAGCAGTACTTC; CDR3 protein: CASSDPSTGTYEQYF
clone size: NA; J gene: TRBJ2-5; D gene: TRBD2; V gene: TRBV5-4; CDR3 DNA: TGTGCCAGCAGGCGGACTAGCGGGAGTCAAGAGACCCAGTACTTC; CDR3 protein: CASRRTSGSQETQYF
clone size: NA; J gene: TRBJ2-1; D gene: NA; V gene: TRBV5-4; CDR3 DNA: TGTGCCAGCAGCGCCCGGGATTCAAGGCAATACAATGAGCAGTTCTTC; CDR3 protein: CASSARDSRQYNEQFF
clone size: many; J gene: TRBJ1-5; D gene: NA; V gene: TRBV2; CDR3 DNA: TGTGCCAGCAGTTTTGACAGAAGGAACAATCAGCCCCAGCATTTT; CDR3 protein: CASSFDRRNNQPQHF
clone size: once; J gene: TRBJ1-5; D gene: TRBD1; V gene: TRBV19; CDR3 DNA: TGTGCCAGTAGTGGGACAGGGACTAATCAACCCCAGCATTTT; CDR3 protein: CASSGTGTNQPQHF
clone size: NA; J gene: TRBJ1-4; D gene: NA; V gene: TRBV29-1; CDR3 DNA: TGCAGCGTTGGATTTAGTGAAAAACTGTTTTTT; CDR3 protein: CSVGFSEKLFF
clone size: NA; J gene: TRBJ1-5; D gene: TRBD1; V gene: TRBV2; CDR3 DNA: TGTGCCAGCAGTGAACAATGGACAGGGTCGCCCCAGCATTTT; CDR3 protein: CASSEQWTGSPQHF
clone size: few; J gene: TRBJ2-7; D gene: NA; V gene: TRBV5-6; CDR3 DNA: TGTGCCAGCAGCTCAACTTCGGAGGGCTCCTACGAGCAGTACTTC; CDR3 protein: CASSSTSEGSYEQYF
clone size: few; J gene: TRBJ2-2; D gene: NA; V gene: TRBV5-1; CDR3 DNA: TGCGCCAGCAGCTTGTGGCCGAACACCGGGGAGCTGTTTTTT; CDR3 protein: CASSLWPNTGELFF
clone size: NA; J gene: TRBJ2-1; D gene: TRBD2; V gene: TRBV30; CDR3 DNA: TGTGCCTGGGGACTAGGCTACAATGAGCAGTTCTTC; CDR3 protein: CAWGLGYNEQFF